The 32 T cell receptor beta chains reported below all come from one sample, sequenced in a study of T cells in Graves' hyperthyroidism and ophthalmopathy (dated by TCRdb to the late 2010s). The library was obtained by multiplex PCR. Sequencing used an Illumina HiSeq 2000. The TCR beta CDR3 regions were amplified from RNA transcripts. The TCR CDR3 was subjected to a first round of RT-PCR using the HTBI primer set and the Qiagen OneStep RT-PCR kit. TCRdb ran its own pipeline on the public reads, namely fastp trimming at Q25 and MiXCR clone calling, and kept in-frame beta chains. Rows are combined by CDR3 protein, so each entry shows the most common genes and DNA. The sample has around 690,000 distinct CDR3 sequences on record, less than 25% of them singletons. In total, the top ten clones hold around a third of the sample. Specimen: blood. These receptors originate from a man younger than 45 with Graves' ophthalmopathy.

This rearrangement joins TRBV5-4 to TRBJ2-5; D is undetermined. Germline V gene data show CDR1 as SGHNT and CDR2 as YYREEE (reference sequence). V was trimmed by 4 bases and J by 13 bases, leaving 20 bases between them. The CDR3 runs 13 residues. The CDR3 nucleotides are TGTGCCAGCAGCCACTCGAGTGCTCGAATGGCGTACTTC. The encoded protein is CASSHSSARMAYF.

Worth noting for this clonotype: Its ends do not fully match the called genes, so a read error is possible. The chain couples TRBV6-5 to TRBJ2-7; no clear D gene. Germline V lookup: CDR1 MNHEY, CDR2 SVGAGI. The CDR3 runs 11 residues. The CDR3 coding sequence is TGTGCCAACAGTTACTCCTACGAGCAGTACTTC. Translating gives CANSYSYEQYF.

The table lists this clonotype with a few counts. One end of the junction does not line up with germline, which may come from a read error. This sequence joins TRBV14 and TRBJ1-1; D is ambiguous. Germline lookup yields CDR1 SGHDN and CDR2 FVKESK. This CDR3 has 13 residues. The CDR3 region has the DNA TGTGCCGGCAGCCCCGGAGGGAACACTGAAGCTTTCTTT. Amino acids: CAGSPGGNTEAFF.

Details on this clonotype: A read error may account for a junction end that differs from germline. This chain links TRBV24-1 with TRBJ2-7; D perhaps matches TRBD1 (7 bases). CDR3 size: 12 residues. Germline CDR1 reads KGHDR; CDR2 reads SFDVKD. CDR3 sequence: CAASTQGGEQYF. CDR3 in DNA: TGTGCCGCCAGCACTCAGGGGGGCGAGCAGTACTTC.

The CDR3 sequence: CSAPRHAGGPYEQYF. The CDR3 coding sequence is TGCAGTGCTCCTCGCCACGCGGGAGGGCCGTACGAGCAGTACTTC. V is TRBV20-1 and J is TRBJ2-7; 9 bases map to TRBD2. CDR1 and CDR2 (germline): DFQATT, SNEGSKA (reference sequence). This CDR3 has 15 amino acids. Trimming at V came to 5 bases and at J to 4 bases, leaving 12 bases not matched to a gene.

Points on this clonotype: This may come from a read error, since a much larger clone is one base off. The J gene is TRBJ1-1, the V gene TRBV2, with TRBD1 identical over 7 bases. V shed 6 bases, J shed 5 bases, and the junction held 9 bases outside the gene matches. Germline V gene sequence: CDR1 SNHLY, CDR2 FYNNEI. The CDR3 sequence is 14 residues long. CDR3 amino acids: CASREMAGGTEAFF. The CDR3 DNA reads TGTGCCAGCAGGGAGATGGCAGGGGGGACTGAAGCTTTCTTT.

This clonotype was seen a handful of times. This rearrangement joins TRBV11-3 to TRBJ2-2; the D call may be TRBD1 or TRBD2 (6 bases each). The germline gives CDR1 SGHNT, CDR2 YENEEA. The length of the CDR3 is 14 residues. V shed 1 base and J shed 6 bases, with 9 bases lying between them. For the CDR3, the DNA is TGTGCCAGCAGCTTAGGAGGGGGGTCCGGGGAGCTGTTTTTT. Its translation is CASSLGGGSGELFF.

The J gene is TRBJ1-1, the V gene TRBV19; possible D gene TRBD1, 5 bases. Trimming removed 1 base from V and 10 bases from J, with 16 bases in between. This CDR3 is built from 14 residues. CDR1 is LNHDA and CDR2 is SQIVND in the germline V gene (reference sequence). The CDR3 DNA reads as TGTGCCAGTAGTATAGGGGTGACAGCTCGAGGAGCTTTCTTT. This sequence encodes CASSIGVTARGAFF.

The V and J genes are TRBV7-2 and TRBJ1-5; weak D call: TRBD1 (5 bases). The germline V gene has CDR1 SGHTA and CDR2 FQGNSA. The CDR3 runs to 16 residues. Trimming cost V 4 bases and J 6 bases, with 19 bases left between them. The CDR3 bases are TGTGCCAGCAGCTCTAATTGGGTGAGGGGTGGTCAGCCCCAGCATTTT. The encoded protein is CASSSNWVRGGQPQHF.

The rearrangement uses TRBV19 and TRBJ2-1; D is ambiguous. The V gene lost 3 bases and the J gene lost 0 bases, with 12 bases spanning the gap. Germline loops: CDR1 LNHDA, CDR2 SQIVND (reference sequence). The CDR3 extends over 16 amino acids. The CDR3 here is CASSIPQLSSYNEQFF. CDR3 DNA: TGTGCCAGTAGTATCCCTCAACTGAGCTCCTACAATGAGCAGTTCTTC.

This clonotype is a singleton in its sample. The rearrangement joins TRBV4-3 to TRBJ2-1, with 9 bases matching TRBD2. The CDR3 spans 16 residues. Germline CDR1 is LGHNA and CDR2 is YSLEER. The ends lost 0 bases at V and 6 bases at J; junction bases unmatched: 6. The CDR3 spells CASSQDRAGGVNEQFF. The CDR3 nucleotides are TGCGCCAGCAGCCAAGATAGGGCGGGAGGGGTCAATGAGCAGTTCTTC.

The gene calls are TRBV9 and TRBJ2-1, with TRBD2 matching 7 bases. This CDR3 has 13 residues. Unmatched junction bases numbered 1, after V lost 1 base and J lost 6 bases. From germline, CDR1 is SGDLS and CDR2 YYNGEE. The CDR3 sequence is CASSVSSGNEQFF. The CDR3 DNA reads TGTGCCAGCAGCGTATCTAGCGGCAATGAGCAGTTCTTC. The whole variable domain, filled in from reference TRBV9 and TRBJ2-1, reads DSGVTQTPKHLITATGQRVTLRCSPRSGDLSVYWYQQSLDQGLQFLIQYYNGEERAKGNILERFSAQQFPDLHSELNLSSLELGDSALYFCASSVSSGNEQFFGPGTRLTVL.

This clonotype was detected a few times. This rearrangement joins TRBV30 to TRBJ1-5; TRBD1 might be the D (6 bases). Germline V gene sequence: CDR1 GTSNPN, CDR2 SVGIG (reference sequence). The length of the CDR3 is 13 residues. Trimming shortened V by 5 bases and J by 4 bases, and 12 bases separated the two germline ends. CDR3 DNA sequence: TGTGCCTGGGACATCCAGGGGAATCAGCCCCAGCATTTT. As protein: CAWDIQGNQPQHF.

This clonotype was observed at least ten times. The chain carries TRBV12-3 or TRBV12-4 and TRBJ1-1; D remains ambiguous. V shed 8 bases and J shed 1 base, with 11 bases lying between them. The CDR3 contains 13 residues. The CDR3 protein is CASERVKNTEAFF. Here the CDR3 DNA reads TGTGCCAGCGAGCGGGTAAAGAACACTGAAGCTTTCTTT.

This clonotype was counted only a few times. The CDR3 DNA reads TGCGCCAGCAGCCCCCAGGTCACCACGACCTACGAGCAGTACTTC. It specifies CASSPQVTTTYEQYF. The chain links TRBV5-1 to TRBJ2-7, with D unclear. The CDR3 contains 15 residues. V was pared by 4 bases and J by 2 bases, with 16 bases between. The germline V gene has CDR1 SGHRS and CDR2 YFSETQ.

This clonotype has a handful of counts. The chain uses TRBV28 and TRBJ2-1; tentatively, D is TRBD2 (6 bases). V was trimmed by 6 bases and J by 8 bases, leaving 17 bases between them. The CDR3 is made up of 14 amino acids. Per germline, CDR1 MDHEN and CDR2 SYDVKM. CDR3 nucleotides: TGTGCCAGCAGAGGCGGGGTACCTTGGGATGAGCAGTTCTTC. It specifies CASRGGVPWDEQFF.

The chain joins TRBV20-1 to TRBJ1-1; D remains ambiguous. Trimming stripped 3 bases from V and 4 bases from J, with 21 bases between. Per the germline V gene, CDR1 is DFQATT and CDR2 is SNEGSKA (reference sequence). The CDR3 length is 16 residues. The CDR3 DNA reads as TGCAGTGCTAGTCCTACTTTCAGCACTACCTTCACTGAAGCTTTCTTT. It yields the protein CSASPTFSTTFTEAFF.

This clonotype was detected only a few times. V is TRBV28 and J is TRBJ1-4; the D gene is possibly TRBD1 (5 bases). The germline V and J ends were trimmed by 5 bases and 7 bases, with 5 bases remaining between them. Germline assignment: CDR1 MDHEN and CDR2 SYDVKM. CDR3 length equals 11 residues. CDR3 bases: TGTGCCAGCAGTCAGGGTGAAAAACTGTTTTTT. Its translation is CASSQGEKLFF.

This clonotype was detected ten times or more. The chain carries TRBV4-1 and TRBJ2-7, with D perhaps matching TRBD2 (6 bases). Germline lookup yields CDR1 MGHRA and CDR2 YSYEKL. The CDR3 is 12 amino acids. Trimming took 4 bases from V and 5 from J, leaving 9 bases between them. CDR3 residues: CASSPRGDEQYF. DNA for the CDR3: TGCGCCAGCAGCCCACGCGGGGACGAGCAGTACTTC.

V is TRBV12-3 or TRBV12-4 and J is TRBJ2-6; D gene uncertain. The CDR3 is 15 residues long. Trimming cost V 6 bases and J 2 bases, with 11 bases left between them. CDR3 region: CASRPMGTGANVLTF. CDR3 DNA sequence: TGTGCCAGCAGACCAATGGGGACTGGGGCCAACGTCCTGACTTTC.

The chain combines TRBV20-1 with TRBJ2-1, with no clear D. CDR3 length: 12 residues. V was pared by 1 base and J by 9 bases, with 10 bases between. CDR1 is DFQATT and CDR2 is SNEGSKA in the germline V gene (reference sequence). CDR3 sequence reads: CSARVNLGEQFF. CDR3 coding DNA: TGCAGTGCTAGAGTCAACTTAGGTGAGCAGTTCTTC.

A few counts support this clonotype. The chain has TRBV5-1 and TRBJ1-6, with 9 bases aligning to TRBD1. The V segment lost 3 bases and the J segment 7 bases; nucleotides outside the gene matches: 8. The CDR3 runs 16 residues. Germline V lookup: CDR1 SGHRS, CDR2 YFSETQ. The CDR3 coding sequence is TGCGCCAGCAGCTACAATGGACAGGGGCAGAATTCACCCCTCCACTTT. It is translated as CASSYNGQGQNSPLHF.

This clonotype appeared a few times. The chain joins TRBV19 to TRBJ2-1; weak D call: TRBD2 (5 bases). Between the trimmed V and J ends, which lost 1 base and 10 bases, there was a span of 14 bases. This CDR3 is 14 amino acids long. The germline gives CDR1 LNHDA, CDR2 SQIVND (reference sequence). The CDR3 here is CASSIGAGVGEQFF. CDR3 DNA: TGTGCCAGTAGTATAGGAGCCGGGGTGGGAGAGCAGTTCTTC.

The chain's CDR3 is CASSLGVSENYGYTF. As DNA, the CDR3 is TGCGCCAGCAGCTTGGGCGTCTCAGAGAACTATGGCTACACCTTC. The chain joins TRBV5-1 to TRBJ1-2; D unclear. There are 15 residues in the CDR3. Germline V gene data show CDR1 as SGHRS and CDR2 as YFSETQ. The V end lost 0 bases, the J end lost 2 bases, and 11 bases lay between the germline ends.

This clonotype was detected only once. The V and J genes are TRBV30 and TRBJ1-2; 7 nucleotides agree with TRBD1. Germline trimming cut 1 base from V and 4 bases from J; bases unmatched to any gene: 6. There are 14 residues in the CDR3. Germline-derived CDR1 and CDR2 are GTSNPN and SVGIG (reference sequence). This chain's CDR3 is CAWSENRGFYGYTF. The CDR3 coding sequence is TGTGCCTGGAGTGAGAACAGGGGTTTCTATGGCTACACCTTC.

This clonotype was counted between two and nine times. This chain connects TRBV29-1 to TRBJ1-4; no reliable D call. Trimming removed 4 bases from V and 2 bases from J, with 14 bases in between. The CDR3 has 15 residues. From germline, CDR1 is SQVTM and CDR2 ANQGSEA. The CDR3 DNA reads TGCAGCGTTGCGGAAAGGCTCGGGACTAATGAAAAACTGTTTTTT. Protein: CSVAERLGTNEKLFF.

Regarding this clonotype: One junction end disagrees with the germline gene, perhaps due to a read error. This chain connects TRBV6-1 to TRBJ1-4; 7 nucleotides align to TRBD1. Germline assignment: CDR1 MNHNS and CDR2 SASEGT. There are 15 residues in the CDR3. The CDR3 here is CAGSEYQGTDEKLFF. CDR3 sequence (DNA): TGTGCCGGCAGTGAATACCAAGGGACAGATGAAAAACTGTTTTTT.

This clonotype showed up just once. One junction end disagrees with the germline gene, perhaps due to a read error. V and J are TRBV11-2 and TRBJ2-3, with D perhaps assigned TRBD1 or TRBD2 (6 bases each). The CDR3 loop spans 14 amino acids. Germline V lookup: CDR1 SGHAT, CDR2 FQNNGV. CDR3 sequence reads: CTSFGGDPTDTQYF. The CDR3 nucleotides are TGTACCAGCTTCGGGGGCGACCCCACAGATACGCAGTATTTT.

The chain couples TRBV5-5 to TRBJ1-2; D is unresolved. In germline, CDR1 is SGHKS, CDR2 YYEKEE (reference sequence). V lost 2 bases to trimming and J lost 8 bases, with 13 bases between them. This CDR3 region has 13 residues. The CDR3: CASSFGEGFGYTF. The CDR3 region has the DNA TGTGCCAGCAGCTTTGGGGAAGGATTCGGCTACACCTTC.

The sample holds many counts of this clonotype. J is TRBJ1-2 and V is TRBV30; 10 bases are shared with TRBD1. Germline CDR1 is GTSNPN and CDR2 is SVGIG (reference sequence). V lost 2 bases, J lost 6 bases, and 3 bases stayed unmatched. The CDR3 totals 13 residues. CDR3 in DNA: TGTGCCTGGAGTTCGACAGGGGGCAATGGCTACACCTTC. Encoded protein: CAWSSTGGNGYTF. Drawing the rest from reference TRBV30 and TRBJ1-2, the complete variable domain is SQTIHQWPATLVQPVGSPLSLECTVEGTSNPNLYWYRQAAGRGLQLLFYSVGIGQISSEVPQNLSASRPQDRQFILSSKKLLLSDSGFYLCAWSSTGGNGYTFGSGTRLTVV.

This clonotype has at least ten counts. The chain carries TRBV6-1 and TRBJ1-2; 7 positions match TRBD1. CDR3 length equals 14 residues. After removal of 10 bases from V and 1 base from J, the junction contained 9 bases not matched to a gene. CDR1 is MNHNS and CDR2 is SASEGT in the germline V gene. Written as DNA, the CDR3 is TGTGCCACCAAGTTGGGACAGATTAACTATGGCTACACCTTC. Translation: CATKLGQINYGYTF.

This sequence joins TRBV19 and TRBJ2-2; D gene ambiguous. The CDR3 is made up of 13 amino acids. The germline gives CDR1 LNHDA, CDR2 SQIVND (reference sequence). V dropped 8 bases and J dropped 7 bases, with 14 bases sitting between them. As DNA, the CDR3 is TGTGCCAGTGGTCCTAGGGAACACGGGGAGCTGTTTTTT. This codes for CASGPREHGELFF.